The 20 T cell receptor beta chains listed next were all sequenced from one sample in a study of blood T cell repertoires in COVID-19. TCRdb keeps only in-frame clones here, not all; method: immunoSEQ multiplex PCR. Found here are 130,000 or so clones, about nine tenths of them singletons; the top ten hold 11%. The sample comprised peripheral blood. Every receptor here comes from an older woman with COVID-19, enrolled during active disease.

This clone was picked up one time. The chain links TRBV5-5 to TRBJ1-1, with 8 nucleotides matching TRBD1. This CDR3 is 14 amino acids long. Trimming cost V 5 bases and J 0 bases; bases outside gene matches: 3. CDR1 is SGHKS and CDR2 is YYEKEE in the germline V gene (reference sequence). Here the CDR3 DNA reads TGTGCCAGCAGGCAGACAGGGGTGAACACTGAAGCTTTCTTT. Protein: CASRQTGVNTEAFF. Full variable domain (remainder filled in from reference TRBV5-5 and TRBJ1-1): DAGVTQSPTHLIKTRGQQVTLRCSPISGHKSVSWYQQVLGQGPQFIFQYYEKEERGRGNFPDRFSARQFPNYSSELNVNALLLGDSALYLCASRQTGVNTEAFFGQGTRLTVV.

The CDR3 nucleotides read TGTGCCAGCAGGCTCTCAGGGTACCAAGAGACCCAGTACTTC. This sequence encodes CASRLSGYQETQYF. V and J are TRBV2 and TRBJ2-5, with a weak D call TRBD1 (5 bases). The CDR3 is made up of 14 amino acids. Germline values: CDR1 SNHLY, CDR2 FYNNEI. V lost 6 bases and J lost 0, with 11 bases in between.

The chain carries TRBV28 and TRBJ2-2; D possibly corresponds to TRBD1 (6 bases). The V end was cut by 5 bases, the J end by 2 bases, with 15 bases between. Germline V gene data show CDR1 as MDHEN and CDR2 as SYDVKM. The CDR3 runs 16 residues. The CDR3 spells CASSRTGTINTGELFF. The CDR3 nucleotides are TGTGCCAGCAGTAGGACCGGGACAATAAACACCGGGGAGCTGTTTTTT.

The V call is TRBV21-1, the J call TRBJ1-5; TRBD1 was called by the table and not checked on the DNA. TRBV21-1 is noted as a pseudogene. The CDR3 covers 18 residues. CDR3 DNA sequence: TGTGCCAGCAGCAACCCCAAAGGACACCATAACTCCAATCAGCCCCAGCATTTT. Translated, it gives CASSNPKGHHNSNQPQHF.

V usage is TRBV7-2 and J usage is TRBJ2-3, with 9 bases identical to TRBD2. The CDR3 sequence is 14 residues long. Germline CDR1 and CDR2: SGHTA and FQGNSA. The junction had 5 bases not matched to a gene; V was cut back by 5 bases and J by 5 bases. Here the CDR3 reads CASSLSGGQDTQYF. In nucleotides, the CDR3 is TGTGCCAGCAGCCTTAGCGGGGGCCAAGATACGCAGTATTTT.

The rearrangement uses TRBV28 and TRBJ1-2; 9 positions match TRBD1. Germline trimming cut 6 bases from V and 5 bases from J; bases unmatched to any gene: 1. This CDR3 is 12 amino acids long. Germline loops: CDR1 MDHEN, CDR2 SYDVKM. CDR3 in amino acids: CASSGQGYGYTF. For the CDR3, the DNA is TGTGCCAGCAGCGGACAGGGGTATGGCTACACCTTC.

The chain carries TRBV7-9 and TRBJ1-4; 8 bases align to TRBD1. Germline CDR1 and CDR2: SEHNR and FQNEAQ (reference sequence). Germline trimming cut 4 bases from V and 8 bases from J; bases unmatched to any gene: 9. This CDR3 region has 15 residues. CDR3 residues: CASSSRQGREEKLFF. For the CDR3, the DNA is TGTGCCAGCAGCTCAAGACAGGGGAGGGAGGAAAAACTGTTTTTT. Drawing the rest from reference TRBV7-9 and TRBJ1-4, the complete variable domain is DTGVSQNPRHKITKRGQNVTFRCDPISEHNRLYWYRQTLGQGPEFLTYFQNEAQLEKSRLLSDRFSAERPKGSFSTLEIQRTEQGDSAMYLCASSSRQGREEKLFFGSGTQLSVL.

The J gene is TRBJ1-6, the V gene TRBV19, with D possibly being TRBD1 (5 bases). CDR1 and CDR2 from the germline V gene are LNHDA and SQIVND (reference sequence). The germline V and J ends were trimmed by 9 bases and 7 bases, with 16 bases remaining between them. This CDR3 spans 14 amino acids. The CDR3: CASKTQGSNSPLHF. CDR3 nucleotides: TGTGCCAGCAAGACCCAGGGCTCCAATTCACCCCTCCACTTT.

The chain employs TRBV2 and TRBJ2-7, with a weak D call TRBD2 (6 bases). The V and J ends lost 3 bases and 2 bases respectively, with 14 bases between them. The CDR3 is made up of 15 amino acids. The germline CDR1 and CDR2 sequences are SNHLY and FYNNEI. The CDR3 is CASSDAVGGAYEQYF. The CDR3 DNA sequence: TGTGCCAGCAGTGACGCCGTCGGCGGGGCCTACGAGCAGTACTTC.

This chain links TRBV5-1 with TRBJ2-3; no firm D call. The CDR3 loop spans 14 amino acids. Trimming shortened V by 1 base and J by 2 bases, and 8 bases separated the two germline ends. Per germline, CDR1 SGHRS and CDR2 YFSETQ. The CDR3 sequence is CASSLTLPTDTQYF. CDR3 nucleotides: TGCGCCAGCAGCTTGACCCTACCCACAGATACGCAGTATTTT.

This clone was recorded once. The chain is built from TRBV6-5 and TRBJ1-6; D not certain. From germline, CDR1 is MNHEY and CDR2 SVGAGI. CDR3 length: 13 amino acids. Trimming cost V 7 bases and J 7 bases, with 11 bases left between them. The CDR3 here is CASNGSRNSPLHF. The CDR3 region has the DNA TGTGCCAGCAATGGGAGCAGAAATTCACCCCTCCACTTT.

V and J are TRBV6-5 and TRBJ2-6; D unresolved. The CDR3 is made up of 14 amino acids. The V end lost 6 bases, the J end lost 3 bases, and 9 bases lay between the germline ends. The germline CDR1 and CDR2 sequences are MNHEY and SVGAGI. The CDR3 DNA is TGTGCCAGCAGCTTCTCCTTTGGGGCCAACGTCCTGACTTTC. This sequence encodes CASSFSFGANVLTF.

The V call is TRBV11-3, the J call TRBJ2-5, with TRBD2 matching over 8 bases. Germline CDR1 and CDR2: SGHNT and YENEEA. V lost 0 bases, J lost 7 bases, and 4 bases stayed unmatched. The CDR3 contains 14 residues. In DNA, the CDR3 is TGTGCCAGCAGCTTAGATCCCCGGGGGGGGACCCAGTACTTC. Translated: CASSLDPRGGTQYF. The whole variable domain, filled in from reference TRBV11-3 and TRBJ2-5, reads EAGVVQSPRYKIIEKKQPVAFWCNPISGHNTLYWYLQNLGQGPELLIRYENEEAVDDSQLPKDRFSAERLKGVDSTLKIQPAELGDSAVYLCASSLDPRGGTQYFGPGTRLLVL.

The V call is TRBV28, the J call TRBJ1-4, with a weak D call TRBD1 (5 bases). This CDR3 region has 13 residues. The germline V gene encodes CDR1 MDHEN and CDR2 SYDVKM. Between the trimmed V and J ends, which lost 6 bases and 2 bases, there was a span of 7 bases. CDR3 region: CASRGRTNEKLFF. The CDR3 nucleotides read TGTGCCAGCAGGGGGCGGACTAATGAAAAACTGTTTTTT.

J is TRBJ1-2 and V is TRBV7-2; 8 positions match TRBD1. CDR1 and CDR2 from the germline V gene are SGHTA and FQGNSA. The V gene end was trimmed by 5 bases and the J gene end by 3 bases; junction bases not matched to a gene: 8. The length of the CDR3 is 15 residues. For the CDR3, the DNA is TGTGCCAGCAGCGCAAGGACAGGGAGCGACTATGGCTACACCTTC. Residues: CASSARTGSDYGYTF.

The CDR3 sequence: CASSADRGPEETQYF. Written as DNA, the CDR3 is TGTGCCAGCAGTGCCGACAGGGGGCCTGAAGAGACCCAGTACTTC. The chain couples TRBV2 to TRBJ2-5; 10 nucleotides match TRBD1. Germline loops: CDR1 SNHLY, CDR2 FYNNEI. V gave up 4 bases and J gave up 3 bases; unmatched junction bases: 5. The CDR3 is 15 amino acids.

This rearrangement joins TRBV6-2 or TRBV6-3 to TRBJ2-3, with unresolved D. The V end was cut by 5 bases, the J end by 4 bases, with 4 bases between. The CDR3 runs to 11 residues. In germline, CDR1 is MNHEY, CDR2 SVGEGT. Here the CDR3 reads CASSRADTQYF. The DNA for the CDR3 is TGTGCCAGCAGTCGAGCAGATACGCAGTATTTT.

The V and J genes are TRBV9 and TRBJ2-3; 9 nucleotides match TRBD1. The CDR3 consists of 15 residues. V was pared by 2 bases and J by 3 bases, with 4 bases of the junction left unmatched. Germline V CDR1 and CDR2: SGDLS, YYNGEE. As DNA, the CDR3 is TGTGCCAGCAGCGTTCGACAGGGGGGGACAGATACGCAGTATTTT. The encoded protein is CASSVRQGGTDTQYF. Using reference TRBV9 and TRBJ2-3 for the parts outside the CDR3, the full variable domain is DSGVTQTPKHLITATGQRVTLRCSPRSGDLSVYWYQQSLDQGLQFLIQYYNGEERAKGNILERFSAQQFPDLHSELNLSSLELGDSALYFCASSVRQGGTDTQYFGPGTRLTVL.

The chain uses TRBV6-1 and TRBJ1-5, with 7 nucleotides matching TRBD1. Germline V gene sequence: CDR1 MNHNS, CDR2 SASEGT. With V trimmed by 4 bases and J by 0 bases, 6 bases remained unmatched. This CDR3 region has 16 residues. The CDR3 loop is CASSVMGQYSNQPQHF. The CDR3 coding sequence is TGTGCCAGCAGTGTAATGGGACAGTATAGCAATCAGCCCCAGCATTTT.

This clone appeared a few times. The chain employs TRBV20-1 and TRBJ1-1; 7 bases are a match to TRBD1. The V gene end was trimmed by 3 bases and the J gene end by 5 bases; junction bases not matched to a gene: 6. CDR1 is DFQATT, CDR2 SNEGSKA, per germline (reference sequence). The CDR3 has 13 residues. The CDR3: CSASYRGGTEAFF. CDR3 sequence (DNA): TGCAGTGCTAGTTACAGGGGTGGAACTGAAGCTTTCTTT.